Below, 11 T cell receptor beta chains from the same sample are listed, as sequenced in a study of blood T cell repertoires in COVID-19. The table came from immunoSEQ multiplex PCR; TCRdb's copy has only in-frame clones and leaves some out. Among 95,000 to 120,000 clones, about 85% were seen once, and the ten largest hold less than 5%. Material: peripheral blood. The origin of the receptors is a woman between 65 and 79 years old with acute or convalescent COVID-19.

V and J are TRBV19 and TRBJ2-2, with D possibly being TRBD1 (6 bases). This CDR3 has 15 residues. CDR1 is LNHDA, CDR2 SQIVND, per germline (reference sequence). The V end lost 7 bases, the J end lost 4 bases, and 16 bases lay between the germline ends. The CDR3 loop is CASTSTAGATGELFF. The CDR3, as DNA: TGTGCCAGTACCTCAACGGCAGGGGCCACCGGGGAGCTGTTTTTT.

This chain joins TRBV18 and TRBJ1-3; maybe TRBD1 (5 bases). The CDR3 spans 16 residues. Trimming shortened V by 5 bases and J by 2 bases, and 16 bases separated the two germline ends. Germline V gene sequence: CDR1 KGHSH, CDR2 LQKENI. The CDR3 loop is CASSTSTSGTGNTIYF. Here the CDR3 DNA reads TGTGCCAGCTCAACTTCCACATCAGGGACTGGAAACACCATATATTTT.

V usage is TRBV27 and J usage is TRBJ1-1, with TRBD1 matching over 8 bases. CDR3 length: 14 amino acids. Germline CDR1 reads MNHEY; CDR2 reads SMNVEV (reference sequence). The V and J ends lost 8 bases and 4 bases, in that order; junction bases with no gene match: 9. The CDR3 nucleotides are TGTGCCAGCGCGGACAGGGTCACGGGCACTGAAGCTTTCTTT. Residues: CASADRVTGTEAFF.

The chain couples TRBV2 to TRBJ1-6; 7 bases fit TRBD1. Germline V lookup: CDR1 SNHLY, CDR2 FYNNEI. The CDR3 sequence is 16 residues long. The V gene end was trimmed by 8 bases and the J gene end by 1 base; junction bases not matched to a gene: 8. The CDR3 nucleotides read TGTGCCAGCTGGGACAGAAAGATTTCCTATAATTCACCCCTCCACTTT. Translation gives CASWDRKISYNSPLHF.

The rearrangement uses TRBV11-3 and TRBJ2-3; the D gene is possibly TRBD1 (6 bases). Trimming removed 3 bases at V and 1 base at J, with 11 bases between. Looked up from germline, CDR1 is SGHNT and CDR2 is YENEEA. The CDR3 covers 15 residues. The CDR3 DNA sequence: TGTGCCAGCAGCTTGACAGGAGATGGCACAGATACGCAGTATTTT. It translates to CASSLTGDGTDTQYF.

The CDR3 spells CASRARKKSDTGFLCEQYV. In DNA form, the CDR3 reads TGCGCCAGCAGAGCTCGCAAAAAATCCGATACAGGTTTTTTGTGCGAGCAGTACGTC. The chain recombines TRBV23-1 with TRBJ2-7, with D perhaps matching TRBD1 (5 bases). TRBV23-1 is an open reading frame, and its role is uncertain. With 6 bases removed from V and 6 bases from J, the gap between germline ends came to 33 bases. This CDR3 contains 19 residues.

J is TRBJ2-1 and V is TRBV29-1; D may be TRBD1 (6 bases). The CDR3 length is 15 residues. Germline V gene sequence: CDR1 SQVTM, CDR2 ANQGSEA. Trimming removed 0 bases at V and 6 bases at J, with 15 bases between. The chain's CDR3 is CSVEDLQGGINEQFF. In DNA form, the CDR3 reads TGCAGCGTTGAAGATCTACAGGGTGGTATCAATGAGCAGTTCTTC.

The chain uses TRBV2 and TRBJ1-2; D perhaps matches TRBD1 (6 bases). Germline CDR1 SNHLY, CDR2 FYNNEI. This CDR3 region has 14 residues. V was pared by 0 bases and J by 3 bases, with 8 bases between. CDR3 amino acids: CASSEASGDYGYTF. The CDR3, as DNA: TGTGCCAGCAGTGAAGCGTCAGGGGACTATGGCTACACCTTC.

The chain carries TRBV18 and TRBJ2-3; 8 bases match TRBD2. The CDR3 runs to 14 residues. Germline loops: CDR1 KGHSH, CDR2 LQKENI. V was pared by 3 bases and J by 4 bases, with 3 bases of the junction left unmatched. The CDR3 loop is CASSPSGTSDTQYF. CDR3 nucleotides: TGTGCCAGCTCACCTAGCGGGACCTCAGATACGCAGTATTTT.

The V gene is TRBV11-2, the J gene TRBJ1-2, with D perhaps matching TRBD1 (5 bases). The germline V gene has CDR1 SGHAT and CDR2 FQNNGV. Trimming took off 4 bases at V and 1 base at J, with 10 bases between the two ends. This CDR3 spans 14 amino acids. CDR3 region: CASSSRQINYGYTF. The CDR3, as DNA: TGTGCCAGCAGCTCCCGACAGATTAACTATGGCTACACCTTC.

The genes are TRBV11-2 and TRBJ2-3; 10 bases align to TRBD1. From germline, CDR1 is SGHAT and CDR2 FQNNGV. The CDR3 totals 16 residues. J was trimmed by 1 base and V by 5 bases; bases with no gene match: 6. The CDR3 DNA reads as TGTGCCAGCAGCAACCGCGGGACAGGGGGCACAGATACGCAGTATTTT. It yields the protein CASSNRGTGGTDTQYF.